This T cell receptor (beta chain) is from a study of CD8 T cells in ankylosing spondylitis. This clonotype was seen more than once but under ten times. Its matching antigen is unknown. Overall study findings and caveats: Reportedly, disease-linked clones are significantly enriched in ankylosing spondylitis patients' matched synovial fluid. Some of the motif variants had earlier been found in reactive arthritis patients' fluid and blood. Blood from ankylosing spondylitis patients appeared to carry a characteristic roughly 8-variant TCR beta motif.

For TCR beta, libraries came from quantitative 5'-RACE with molecular barcodes. A single record per CDR3 protein comes from TCRdb applying MiXCR to the 5' RACE reads. The data contain 340,000 or so distinct CDR3 sequences, 14% to 15% of them seen just once; the ten biggest clones take up around 1%. This CDR3 is 15 amino acids long. V gave up 4 bases and J gave up 0 bases, with 10 bases separating them. From germline, CDR1 is SGHRS and CDR2 YFSETQ. Sequenced input: blood, either unsorted or a sorted T cell fraction (not recorded which). The receptor was isolated from a male donor with ankylosing spondylitis or in good health (not recorded which). The J gene is TRBJ2-2, the V gene TRBV5-1, with a weak D call TRBD1 (6 bases). The CDR3 sequence is CASSVQGPNTGELFF. The CDR3 coding sequence is TGCGCCAGCAGCGTCCAGGGGCCGAACACCGGGGAGCTGTTTTTT. Based on the CDR3 plus reference TRBV5-1 and TRBJ2-2, the full variable domain is KAGVTQTPRYLIKTRGQQVTLSCSPISGHRSVSWYQQTPGQGLQFLFEYFSETQRNKGNFPGRFSGRQFSNSRSEMNVSTLELGDSALYLCASSVQGPNTGELFFGEGSRLTVL.